The 23 T cell receptor beta chains listed next were all sequenced from one sample in a study of shared clonotypes between healthy human individuals. Clones were read by immunoSEQ multiplex PCR, and TCRdb kept only the in-frame ones, dropping some. The sample shows over 1.4 million clones, around 97% of them seen only once. Source material: naive CD4+ T cells sorted from blood. Subset of the sample: CD45RA+ positively selected. Every receptor here comes from a man between 25 and 39 years old in good health.

The chain employs TRBV6-5 and TRBJ1-3, with D possibly TRBD1 on 5 matching bases. The V gene lost 2 bases and the J gene lost 0 bases, with 5 bases spanning the gap. The germline CDR1 and CDR2 sequences are MNHEY and SVGAGI. The CDR3 spans 14 residues. This CDR3 reads CASSYRGSGNTIYF. As DNA, the CDR3 is TGTGCCAGCAGTTACAGGGGCTCTGGAAACACCATATATTTT.

V gene TRBV27 combines with J gene TRBJ2-7; D may be TRBD1 (6 bases). Germline values: CDR1 MNHEY, CDR2 SMNVEV (reference sequence). Trimming shortened V by 3 bases and J by 3 bases, and 12 bases separated the two germline ends. CDR3 length: 14 amino acids. CDR3 DNA: TGTGCCAGCAGTTTCCGACAGGCTGGCTACGAGCAGTACTTC. It translates to CASSFRQAGYEQYF.

Details on this clone: The sample has other DNA sequences that encode this CDR3 too. The gene calls are TRBV18 and TRBJ2-7; D gene ambiguous. The CDR3 loop spans 14 amino acids. Trimming cost V 2 bases and J 2 bases, with 10 bases left between them. Germline values: CDR1 KGHSH, CDR2 LQKENI. CDR3 residues: CASSPGQEPYEQYF. The DNA for the CDR3 is TGTGCCAGCTCACCAGGGCAGGAGCCCTACGAGCAGTACTTC. Using reference TRBV18 and TRBJ2-7 for the parts outside the CDR3, the full variable domain is NAGVMQNPRHLVRRRGQEARLRCSPMKGHSHVYWYRQLPEEGLKFMVYLQKENIIDESGMPKERFSAEFPKEGPSILRIQQVVRGDSAAYFCASSPGQEPYEQYFGPGTRLTVT.

The J gene is TRBJ1-4, the V gene TRBV10-3; 10 bases map to TRBD1. The CDR3 spans 14 residues. Trimming took 6 bases from V and 8 from J; bases not matched to a gene: 6. Germline V gene sequence: CDR1 ENHRY, CDR2 SYGVKD. CDR3 in amino acids: CAIRGTGEAEKLFF. For the CDR3, the DNA is TGTGCCATCAGAGGGACAGGGGAAGCAGAAAAACTGTTTTTT.

The J gene is TRBJ2-2, the V gene TRBV27, with 14 positions matching TRBD2. The germline CDR1 and CDR2 sequences are MNHEY and SMNVEV (reference sequence). CDR3 size: 18 residues. The ends lost 5 bases at V and 5 bases at J; junction bases unmatched: 10. CDR3 protein: CASSPRTSGRPKTGELFF. CDR3 nucleotides: TGTGCCAGCAGTCCCCGGACTAGCGGGAGGCCTAAGACCGGGGAGCTGTTTTTT.

On this clone: Within the sample, other DNA sequences also encode this same CDR3. This chain joins TRBV5-5 and TRBJ2-2; D gene uncertain. The CDR3 runs to 13 residues. The V end lost 0 bases, the J end lost 4 bases, and 4 bases lay between the germline ends. CDR1 and CDR2 from the germline V gene are SGHKS and YYEKEE (reference sequence). The CDR3 DNA follows: TGTGCCAGCAGCTTGGTCGTCACCGGGGAGCTGTTTTTT. This codes for CASSLVVTGELFF.

The V gene is TRBV18, the J gene TRBJ2-1; the D gene is possibly TRBD1 (6 bases). This CDR3 has 16 residues. Germline CDR1 is KGHSH and CDR2 is LQKENI. V shed 0 bases and J shed 0 bases, with 9 bases lying between them. CDR3 sequence (DNA): TGTGCCAGCTCACCACCCGGACAGAGCTCCTACAATGAGCAGTTCTTC. Protein product: CASSPPGQSSYNEQFF.

V is TRBV5-1 and J is TRBJ1-2, with unresolved D. V lost 0 bases to trimming and J lost 4 bases, with 10 bases between them. The CDR3 is made up of 14 amino acids. CDR1 is SGHRS, CDR2 YFSETQ, per germline. The chain's CDR3 is CASSLATAAYGYTF. CDR3 DNA sequence: TGCGCCAGCAGCTTGGCTACAGCGGCCTATGGCTACACCTTC.

The V and J genes are TRBV9 and TRBJ2-5; D unclear. Trimming cost V 0 bases and J 4 bases, with 7 bases left between them. Germline V gene data show CDR1 as SGDLS and CDR2 as YYNGEE. The CDR3 is made up of 13 amino acids. CDR3 nucleotides: TGTGCCAGCAGCGTAGAGGCCCGAGAGACCCAGTACTTC. As protein: CASSVEARETQYF.

The J gene is TRBJ2-7, the V gene TRBV28; 7 bases agree with TRBD1. The germline V gene encodes CDR1 MDHEN and CDR2 SYDVKM. This CDR3 comprises 14 residues. The J segment lost 1 base and the V segment lost 5 bases, leaving 5 bases of the junction unmatched. This chain's CDR3 is CASSVYRGSYEQYF. The CDR3 nucleotides are TGTGCCAGCAGTGTTTACAGGGGTTCCTACGAGCAGTACTTC.

For the CDR3, the DNA is TGTGCCAGCAGCTTGGTGGGCGGGAGGGGGACGCAGTATTTT. This codes for CASSLVGGRGTQYF. The rearrangement links TRBV5-6 to TRBJ2-3; 9 nucleotides agree with TRBD2. The CDR3 is made up of 14 amino acids. V lost 0 bases to trimming and J lost 9 bases; unmatched junction nucleotides: 5. Germline CDR1 and CDR2: SGHDT and YYEEEE.

Concerning this clone: Additional DNA sequences in this sample encode the identical CDR3. The V call is TRBV18, the J call TRBJ2-2, with no clear D. The germline V and J ends were trimmed by 1 base and 4 bases, with 7 bases remaining between them. The germline V gene encodes CDR1 KGHSH and CDR2 LQKENI. The CDR3 length is 14 residues. CDR3 protein: CASSPRGGTGELFF. The DNA for the CDR3 is TGTGCCAGCTCACCACGAGGCGGCACCGGGGAGCTGTTTTTT.

This clone was seen just once. V and J are TRBV25-1 and TRBJ2-7; TRBD1 might be the D (7 bases). The V end was cut by 0 bases, the J end by 2 bases, with 11 bases between. The CDR3 spans 15 residues. From germline, CDR1 is MGHDK and CDR2 SYGVNS. In DNA, the CDR3 is TGTGCCAGCAGTGAATATGGGGGGACAGCCTACGAGCAGTACTTC. Its protein product is CASSEYGGTAYEQYF.

The chain uses TRBV5-6 and TRBJ2-7, with D perhaps assigned TRBD1 or TRBD2 (6 bases each). The CDR3 totals 14 residues. Trimming shortened V by 1 base and J by 6 bases, and 14 bases separated the two germline ends. Germline CDR1 SGHDT, CDR2 YYEEEE. The chain's CDR3 is CASSLRGARFEQYF. The CDR3 bases are TGTGCCAGCAGCTTGAGGGGGGCCCGTTTCGAGCAGTACTTC.

J is TRBJ2-1 and V is TRBV18; 7 positions match TRBD1. V shed 2 bases, J shed 4 bases, and the junction held 5 bases outside the gene matches. Germline CDR1 and CDR2: KGHSH and LQKENI. The CDR3 extends over 15 amino acids. The CDR3 coding sequence is TGTGCCAGCTCACCAGGGGGACAGAGTTACAATGAGCAGTTCTTC. This translates into CASSPGGQSYNEQFF.

The count of this clone is one. Other DNA sequences in this sample translate to the same CDR3. The chain recombines TRBV5-1 with TRBJ2-5; D remains ambiguous. Trimming pared 0 bases from V and 5 bases from J, leaving 5 bases between. Germline V gene sequence: CDR1 SGHRS, CDR2 YFSETQ. The CDR3 has 12 residues. Here the CDR3 reads CASSLDGETQYF. For the CDR3, the DNA is TGCGCCAGCAGCTTGGATGGGGAGACCCAGTACTTC.

In regard to this clone: This may be a read error, as it is one base from a much larger clone. The rearrangement joins TRBV25-1 to TRBJ2-5, with D tentatively TRBD2 (6 bases). Deletions cut 8 bases from V and 3 bases from J, with 16 bases between. In germline, CDR1 is MGHDK, CDR2 SYGVNS. The CDR3 length is 14 residues. The CDR3 sequence: CASFGAGGEETQYF. As DNA, the CDR3 is TGTGCCAGCTTCGGGGCGGGCGGGGAAGAGACCCAGTACTTC.

This clone is a singleton in its sample. The chain recombines TRBV5-4 with TRBJ2-4, with D perhaps matching TRBD2 (6 bases). The CDR3 has 13 amino acids. Germline assignment: CDR1 SGHNT and CDR2 YYREEE (reference sequence). The V end lost 4 bases, the J end lost 10 bases, and 15 bases lay between the germline ends. CDR3 in amino acids: CASSERGRGIQYF. The CDR3 nucleotides are TGTGCCAGCAGCGAAAGGGGCCGGGGGATTCAGTACTTC.

The rearrangement links TRBV15 to TRBJ2-1; 9 nucleotides agree with TRBD2. Germline CDR1 is LNHNV and CDR2 is YYDKDF (reference sequence). The CDR3 runs to 19 residues. V lost 0 bases and J lost 2; bases outside the gene matches: 11. CDR3 region: CATSRDRVSGSGPYNEQFF. The CDR3 DNA reads TGTGCCACCAGCAGAGATAGAGTTAGCGGGAGCGGTCCCTACAATGAGCAGTTCTTC.

The chain combines TRBV28 with TRBJ1-3; no definite D call. There are 14 residues in the CDR3. The ends were cut back, 3 bases at V and 1 base at J, with 7 bases in the middle. CDR1 and CDR2 from the germline V gene are MDHEN and SYDVKM. The CDR3 sequence is CASSFPQSGNTIYF. CDR3 bases: TGTGCCAGCAGTTTCCCCCAGTCTGGAAACACCATATATTTT.

The V and J genes are TRBV7-6 and TRBJ2-3, with TRBD2 identical over 9 bases. The germline V gene encodes CDR1 SGHVS and CDR2 FNYEAQ. V shed 5 bases, J shed 2 bases, and the junction held 17 bases outside the gene matches. The CDR3 spans 19 residues. The CDR3 spells CASSLLTTSGRGYTDTQYF. The CDR3 DNA sequence: TGTGCCAGCAGCCTGCTTACGACTAGCGGAAGGGGATACACAGATACGCAGTATTTT.

The chain links TRBV5-5 to TRBJ2-3, with 9 bases matching TRBD1. Germline trimming cut 1 base from V and 6 bases from J; bases unmatched to any gene: 6. The CDR3 totals 15 residues. The V gene's germline CDR1 is SGHKS and CDR2 YYEKEE (reference sequence). This CDR3 is CASSLLDRGWDTQYF. DNA for the CDR3: TGTGCCAGCAGCTTGTTGGACAGGGGTTGGGATACGCAGTATTTT.

The V call is TRBV7-6, the J call TRBJ2-7; 7 bases fit TRBD2. The V segment lost 4 bases and the J segment 7 bases; nucleotides outside the gene matches: 4. In germline, CDR1 is SGHVS, CDR2 FNYEAQ. The CDR3 loop spans 12 amino acids. CDR3 sequence reads: CASSSAGREQYF. CDR3 nucleotide sequence: TGTGCCAGCAGCTCAGCGGGGAGGGAGCAGTACTTC. The full variable domain, with the rest looked up from reference TRBV7-6 and TRBJ2-7, is GAGVSQSPRYKVTKRGQDVALRCDPISGHVSLYWYRQALGQGPEFLTYFNYEAQQDKSGLPNDRFSAERPEGSISTLTIQRTEQRDSAMYRCASSSAGREQYFGPGTRLTVT.